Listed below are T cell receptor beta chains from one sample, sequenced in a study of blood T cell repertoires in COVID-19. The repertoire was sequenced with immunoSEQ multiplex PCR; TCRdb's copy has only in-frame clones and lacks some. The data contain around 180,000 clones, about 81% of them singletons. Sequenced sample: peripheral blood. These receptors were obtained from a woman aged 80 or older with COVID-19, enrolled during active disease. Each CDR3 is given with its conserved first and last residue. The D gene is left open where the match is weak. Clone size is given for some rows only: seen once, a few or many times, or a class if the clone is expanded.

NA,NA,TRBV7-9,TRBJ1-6,TGTGCCAGCAGCTTAGCTGGGCCGAGTAATAATTCACCCCTCCACTTT,CASSLAGPSNNSPLHF
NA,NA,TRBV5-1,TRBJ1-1,TGCGCCAGCAGCCCCCTGGCAGGGTTGAACACTGAAGCTTTCTTT,CASSPLAGLNTEAFF
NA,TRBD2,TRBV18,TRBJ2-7,TGTGCCAGCTCACCAGGTGGACGGGAGGGTACCTACGAGCAGTACTTC,CASSPGGREGTYEQYF
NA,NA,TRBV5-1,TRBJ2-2,TGCGCCAGCAGCTTGGAACAGGGGAACACCGGGGAGCTGTTTTTT,CASSLEQGNTGELFF
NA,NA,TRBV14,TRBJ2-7,TGTGCCGACCTAAGTAGCGCGCTCTACGAGCAGTACTTC,CADLSSALYEQYF
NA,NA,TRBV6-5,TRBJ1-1,TGTGCCAGCAGTTACTGGCATACGAACACTGAAGCTTTCTTT,CASSYWHTNTEAFF
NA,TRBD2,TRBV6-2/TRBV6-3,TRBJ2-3,TGTGCCAGCAGTACTCGGACTAGCGGGGTAACTAGCACAGATACGCAGTATTTT,CASSTRTSGVTSTDTQYF
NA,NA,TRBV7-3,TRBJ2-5,TGTGCCAGCAGCTTATTGGGGGCTGAGACCCAGTACTTC,CASSLLGAETQYF
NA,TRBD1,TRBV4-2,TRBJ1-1,TGTGCCAGCAGCCTGACAGGGGTGAACACTGAAGCTTTCTTT,CASSLTGVNTEAFF
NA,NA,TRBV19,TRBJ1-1,TGTGCCAGTATCTCAGGGGTGTCTGAAGCTTTCTTT,CASISGVSEAFF
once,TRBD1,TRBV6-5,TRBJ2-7,TGTGCCAGCAGTTACGGACAGGGATCCTACGAGCAGTACTTC,CASSYGQGSYEQYF
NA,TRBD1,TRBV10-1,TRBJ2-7,TGCGCCAGCAGTGGCGGGACAGGGAGCCACGAGCAGTACTTC,CASSGGTGSHEQYF
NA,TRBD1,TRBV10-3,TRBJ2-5,TGTGCCATCAGAGGTACAGGGGAAGGAGAGACCCAGTACTTC,CAIRGTGEGETQYF
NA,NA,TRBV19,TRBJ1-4,TGTGCCAGTAGTCGGACGGGAGCAACTAATGAAAAACTGTTTTTT,CASSRTGATNEKLFF
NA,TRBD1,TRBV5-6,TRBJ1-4,TGTGCCAGCAGCGGGGACAGTATCTCTACTAATGAAAAACTGTTTTTT,CASSGDSISTNEKLFF
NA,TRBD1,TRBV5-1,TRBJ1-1,TGCGCCAGCAGCTTGGAGGGGGACAGGGGGGCTTTCTTT,CASSLEGDRGAFF
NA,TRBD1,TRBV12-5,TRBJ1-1,TGTGCTAGTGCCACGTCCTCCGGGACAGCCATGAACACTGAAGCTTTCTTT,CASATSSGTAMNTEAFF
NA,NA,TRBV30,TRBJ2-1,TGTGGGCTCGCGACTTACAATGAGCAGTTCTTC,CGLATYNEQFF
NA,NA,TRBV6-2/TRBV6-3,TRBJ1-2,TGTGCCAGCAGTTATGAACCTAAGAACTATGGCTACACCTTC,CASSYEPKNYGYTF
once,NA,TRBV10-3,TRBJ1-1,TGTGCCATCAGTGATCACGGGGGTAGTACGATTGAAGCTTTCTTT,CAISDHGGSTIEAFF
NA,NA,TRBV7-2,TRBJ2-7,TGTGCCAGCAGCTTAACAGAAGAGACAGGAGTGTACTTC,CASSLTEETGVYF
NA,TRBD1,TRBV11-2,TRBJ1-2,TGTGCCAGCAGCTTAGAGGACAGGCCGACTAACTATGGCTACACCTTC,CASSLEDRPTNYGYTF
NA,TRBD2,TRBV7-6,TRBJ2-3,TGTGCCAGCAGCCCCTTAGCGGGAGGGCCAGCAGATACGCAGTATTTT,CASSPLAGGPADTQYF
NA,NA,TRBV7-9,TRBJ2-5,TGTGCCAGCAGCTCGGACTACTTCCAAGAGACCCAGTACTTC,CASSSDYFQETQYF
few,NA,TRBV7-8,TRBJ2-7,TGTGCCAGCAGCTTAGAGGGGCCTTCCTACGAGCAGTACTTC,CASSLEGPSYEQYF
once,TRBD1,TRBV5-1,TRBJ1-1,TGCGCCAGCAGCCGGACAGGGGAAACTGAAGCTTTCTTT,CASSRTGETEAFF
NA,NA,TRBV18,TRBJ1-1,TGTGCCAGCTCACCAGTCCCGGGACTTTTTTTTAACACTGAAGCTTTCTTT,CASSPVPGLFFNTEAFF
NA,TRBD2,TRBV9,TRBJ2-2,TGTGCCAGCAGCAAAGCGGGGGGGCCGACCACCGGGGAGCTGTTTTTT,CASSKAGGPTTGELFF
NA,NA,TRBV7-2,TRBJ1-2,TGTGCCAGCAGCTTAAATGCGGGGGGGGCACGGTATGGCTACACCTTC,CASSLNAGGARYGYTF
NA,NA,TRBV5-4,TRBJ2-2,TGTGCCAGCAGCTTGGGTAGCACCGGGGAGCTGTTTTTT,CASSLGSTGELFF
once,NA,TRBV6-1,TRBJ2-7,TGTGCCAGCAGTGAGACAGGAGCCTCCTACGAGCAGTACTTC,CASSETGASYEQYF
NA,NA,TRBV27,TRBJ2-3,TGTGCCAGCAGTCGAGCTGGTCCCTACACAGATACGCAGTATTTT,CASSRAGPYTDTQYF
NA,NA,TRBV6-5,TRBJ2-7,TGTGCCTCCTCGGTCCGTGCCGACAACGAGCAGTACTTC,CASSVRADNEQYF
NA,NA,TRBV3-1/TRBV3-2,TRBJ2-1,TGTGCCAGCAGCCAAGATCGAGTAGACAATGAGCAGTTCTTC,CASSQDRVDNEQFF
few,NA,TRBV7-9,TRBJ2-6,TGTGCCAGCAGCCCCCGAGTTCGAGCAGGGGCCAACGTCCTGACTTTC,CASSPRVRAGANVLTF
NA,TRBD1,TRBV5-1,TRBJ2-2,TGCGCCAGCAGCTTGGAGGAAGGGGGCGGCACCGGGGAGCTGTTTTTT,CASSLEEGGGTGELFF
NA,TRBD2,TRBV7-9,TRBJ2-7,TGTGCCAGCAGCTTAGGCCAGCGGGAGATCTACGAGCAGTACTTC,CASSLGQREIYEQYF
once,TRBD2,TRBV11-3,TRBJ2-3,TGTGCCAGCAGCGTTCGGGCTAGCGGGGGGGCCGTGCAGTATTTT,CASSVRASGGAVQYF
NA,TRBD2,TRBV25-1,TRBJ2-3,TGTGCCAGCAGTGAATCCGCGGGACTAGTCATCACAGATACGCAGTATTTT,CASSESAGLVITDTQYF
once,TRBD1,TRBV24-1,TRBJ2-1,TGTGCCACCAGTGATGGGACAGGGGTCTACAATGAGCAGTTCTTC,CATSDGTGVYNEQFF
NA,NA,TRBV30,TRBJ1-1,TGTGCCTGGAGTTTCGGGAACACTGAAGCTTTCTTT,CAWSFGNTEAFF
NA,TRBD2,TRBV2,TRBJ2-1,TGTGCCAGCGATCCCCAGCGGGGGACCTACAATGAGCAGTTCTTC,CASDPQRGTYNEQFF
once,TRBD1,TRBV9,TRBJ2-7,TGTGCCAGCAGCGCCGGGACAGGGGCTTCTGAGCAGTACTTC,CASSAGTGASEQYF
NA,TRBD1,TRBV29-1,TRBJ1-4,TGCAGCGCGGGACAGGGTCTACATACTAATGAAAAACTGTTTTTT,CSAGQGLHTNEKLFF
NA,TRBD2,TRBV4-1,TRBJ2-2,TGCGCCAGCAGCCAAGACCGGACTAGCGGGACACTCACCGGGGAGCTGTTTTTT,CASSQDRTSGTLTGELFF
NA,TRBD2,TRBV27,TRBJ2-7,TGTGCCAGCAGCCCTATAGCATGGCTAGCGGGAGGCGAGTCCTACGAGCAGTACTTC,CASSPIAWLAGGESYEQYF
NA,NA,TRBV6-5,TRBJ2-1,TGTGCCAGCACCGAGGACAGCTCCCCCTACAATGAGCAGTTCTTC,CASTEDSSPYNEQFF
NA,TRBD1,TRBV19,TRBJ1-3,TGTGCCAGTTCCCGACAGGGCTTTGGAAACACCATATATTTT,CASSRQGFGNTIYF
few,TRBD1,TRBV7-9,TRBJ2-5,TGTGCCAGCAGCTTAGAAGGGGGCGGAGAGACCCAGTACTTC,CASSLEGGGETQYF
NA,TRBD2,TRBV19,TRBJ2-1,TGTGCCAGTAGTATAGATGCCCCCCCCAGCGGGAGGGCCTGGGGTGAGCAGTTCTTC,CASSIDAPPSGRAWGEQFF
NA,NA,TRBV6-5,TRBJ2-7,TGTGCCAGCACTAGACGGCGGCAGGGGTTCTACGAGCAGTACTTC,CASTRRRQGFYEQYF
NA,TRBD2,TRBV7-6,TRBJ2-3,TGTGCCAGCAGCTTAGGCCCTAGCGGGGTCACAGATACGCAGTATTTT,CASSLGPSGVTDTQYF
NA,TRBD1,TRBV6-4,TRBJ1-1,TGTGCCAGCAAGGTCACAGGGGCAGGCACTGAAGCTTTCTTT,CASKVTGAGTEAFF
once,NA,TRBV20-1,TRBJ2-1,TGCAGTGCGGAGGGGTACAATGAGCAGTTCTTC,CSAEGYNEQFF
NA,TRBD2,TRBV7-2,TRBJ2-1,TGTGCCAGCAGCTTAGCTGCACTAGCGGACTACAATGAGCAGTTCTTC,CASSLAALADYNEQFF